These 29 T cell receptor beta chains originate from one sample sequenced in a study of blood T cell repertoires in COVID-19. The table came from immunoSEQ multiplex PCR; TCRdb's copy has only in-frame clones and leaves some out. The table records over 200,000 clones, roughly 89% of them present only once. The sample taken for sequencing was PBMCs or T cells enriched from blood (not recorded which). The receptor set was obtained from a woman aged 25 to 39 with acute COVID-19.

The gene calls are TRBV11-2 and TRBJ1-1; no reliable D call. CDR1 is SGHAT and CDR2 is FQNNGV in the germline V gene. This CDR3 is 14 amino acids long. Trimming removed 1 base from V and 0 bases from J, with 6 bases in between. The chain's CDR3 is CASSLGTLNTEAFF. The CDR3, as DNA: TGTGCCAGCAGCTTAGGTACTTTGAACACTGAAGCTTTCTTT.

This rearrangement joins TRBV5-6 to TRBJ1-2; weak D call: TRBD1 (6 bases). V lost 2 bases to trimming and J lost 8 bases, with 13 bases between them. This CDR3 is 13 amino acids long. The germline V gene encodes CDR1 SGHDT and CDR2 YYEEEE. CDR3 sequence reads: CASSFHRVGGYTF. The CDR3 DNA reads as TGTGCCAGCAGCTTCCACAGGGTAGGGGGCTACACCTTC.

This chain connects TRBV28 to TRBJ1-1, with TRBD1 matching over 7 bases. Germline V gene lookup returns CDR1 MDHEN and CDR2 SYDVKM. This CDR3 has 14 amino acids. The V gene end was trimmed by 7 bases and the J gene end by 4 bases; junction bases not matched to a gene: 9. The CDR3 DNA follows: TGTGCCAGCATTAGTAACAGGGGAGTCACTGAAGCTTTCTTT. Protein sequence: CASISNRGVTEAFF.

The J gene is TRBJ2-7, the V gene TRBV7-9, with 7 bases that match TRBD2. V was pared by 1 base and J by 9 bases, with 0 bases of the junction left unmatched. Looked up from germline, CDR1 is SEHNR and CDR2 is FQNEAQ (reference sequence). The CDR3 sequence is 11 residues long. The CDR3 region is CASSLERGQYF. The CDR3 DNA follows: TGTGCCAGCAGCTTAGAGCGGGGGCAGTACTTC.

The rearrangement uses TRBV7-9 and TRBJ1-4; 9 bases are shared with TRBD1. Germline CDR1 is SEHNR and CDR2 is FQNEAQ (reference sequence). The CDR3 runs 14 residues. Trimming cost V 3 bases and J 7 bases; bases outside gene matches: 3. The CDR3 DNA sequence: TGTGCCAGCAGCTTCAGGGACAGGGCTGAAAAACTGTTTTTT. This encodes CASSFRDRAEKLFF. Supplemented by reference TRBV7-9 and TRBJ1-4, the full variable domain reads DTGVSQNPRHKITKRGQNVTFRCDPISEHNRLYWYRQTLGQGPEFLTYFQNEAQLEKSRLLSDRFSAERPKGSFSTLEIQRTEQGDSAMYLCASSFRDRAEKLFFGSGTQLSVL.

The chain joins TRBV6-1 to TRBJ1-5, with a possible D match to TRBD1 (5 bases). Germline V lookup: CDR1 MNHNS, CDR2 SASEGT. This CDR3 spans 14 amino acids. V lost 1 base and J 5 bases, leaving 9 bases between the germline ends. CDR3 sequence reads: CASSEGGVDQPQHF. The CDR3 region has the DNA TGTGCCAGCAGTGAAGGGGGGGTAGATCAGCCCCAGCATTTT.

The genes are TRBV30 and TRBJ1-1, with 8 bases fitting TRBD1. The CDR3 extends over 17 amino acids. The J segment lost 3 bases and the V segment lost 0 bases, leaving 12 bases of the junction unmatched. Germline CDR1 reads GTSNPN; CDR2 reads SVGIG (reference sequence). CDR3 bases: TGTGCCTGGAGTGTAATGCGGCCAGGGGGCCTGGACACTGAAGCTTTCTTT. Residues: CAWSVMRPGGLDTEAFF.

The gene calls are TRBV29-1 and TRBJ1-2, with 7 bases identical to TRBD1. The CDR3 has 11 amino acids. Germline V CDR1 and CDR2: SQVTM, ANQGSEA. V trimming: 6 bases; J trimming: 8 bases; junction bases outside the gene matches: 6. DNA for the CDR3: TGCAGCGTCGAGACAGGGTACGGCTACACCTTC. It encodes CSVETGYGYTF.

The CDR3 region is CASSPSGDSYEQYF. The CDR3 DNA reads as TGTGCCAGCAGTCCTAGCGGGGACTCCTACGAGCAGTACTTC. This chain joins TRBV6-5 and TRBJ2-7, with 9 bases that match TRBD2. The J segment lost 0 bases and the V segment lost 5 bases, leaving 2 bases of the junction unmatched. The CDR3 is made up of 14 amino acids. Germline values: CDR1 MNHEY, CDR2 SVGAGI.

The J gene is TRBJ2-1, the V gene TRBV2; TRBD2 matches 9 bases. The CDR3 runs 14 residues. Germline V gene data show CDR1 as SNHLY and CDR2 as FYNNEI. Germline trimming cut 2 bases from V and 8 bases from J; bases unmatched to any gene: 4. For the CDR3, the DNA is TGTGCCAGCAGTGAAAGGGCGGGGGGGTATGAGCAGTTCTTC. Residues: CASSERAGGYEQFF.

The chain has TRBV5-4 and TRBJ1-6; D perhaps matches TRBD1 (5 bases). Trimming removed 7 bases at V and 5 bases at J, with 13 bases between. There are 14 residues in the CDR3. Germline lookup yields CDR1 SGHNT and CDR2 YYREEE (reference sequence). CDR3 sequence: CASWGGGNNSPLHF. The CDR3 nucleotides read TGTGCCAGCTGGGGGGGTGGTAATAATTCACCCCTCCACTTT.

V usage is TRBV11-2 and J usage is TRBJ2-7; maybe TRBD1 (6 bases). This CDR3 has 13 residues. V shed 3 bases and J shed 2 bases, with 8 bases lying between them. Germline V lookup: CDR1 SGHAT, CDR2 FQNNGV. CDR3 region: CASSLGQPYEQYF. CDR3 DNA sequence: TGTGCCAGCAGCTTGGGACAACCCTACGAGCAGTACTTC.

The CDR3 here is CASSLGLETQYF. The CDR3 DNA reads TGTGCCAGCAGCTTAGGCCTCGAGACCCAGTACTTC. V and J are TRBV13 and TRBJ2-5; no firm D call. V was pared by 0 bases and J by 5 bases, with 4 bases between. The CDR3 totals 12 residues. The germline V gene encodes CDR1 PRHDT and CDR2 FYEKMQ (reference sequence).

Only a few counts were recorded for this clone. The V gene is TRBV2, the J gene TRBJ1-4; 8 bases are shared with TRBD1. There are 14 residues in the CDR3. Trimming took 1 base from V and 8 from J; bases not matched to a gene: 3. Germline values: CDR1 SNHLY, CDR2 FYNNEI. The CDR3 DNA is TGTGCCAGCAGTGAAGACAGGGGGAGGGAAAAACTGTTTTTT. It specifies CASSEDRGREKLFF.

The chain combines TRBV3-1 (or the pseudogene TRBV3-2) with TRBJ2-1; D remains ambiguous. Per the germline V gene, CDR1 is LGHDT and CDR2 is YNNKEL (reference sequence). CDR3 length: 15 amino acids. Trimming took 0 bases from V and 0 from J, leaving 6 bases between them. CDR3 amino acids: CASSQDRFSYNEQFF. The CDR3, as DNA: TGTGCCAGCAGCCAAGATCGGTTCTCCTACAATGAGCAGTTCTTC.

The V and J genes are TRBV21-1 and TRBJ1-5; no DNA check was done on the table's D call, TRBD1. TRBV21-1 is described as a pseudogene. This CDR3 is built from 15 residues. CDR3 region: CASSTPGQVNQPQHF. As DNA, the CDR3 is TGTGCCAGCAGCACTCCGGGACAGGTGAATCAGCCCCAGCATTTT.

This chain connects TRBV7-2 to TRBJ2-1; the match to TRBD1 covers 7 bases. This CDR3 spans 14 amino acids. Germline trimming cut 5 bases from V and 8 bases from J; bases unmatched to any gene: 9. The germline gives CDR1 SGHTA, CDR2 FQGNSA. Here the CDR3 reads CASSLGQVGDEQFF. For the CDR3, the DNA is TGTGCCAGCAGCCTCGGACAGGTCGGGGATGAGCAGTTCTTC.

This chain links TRBV7-6 with TRBJ1-2; 9 bases map to TRBD1. The CDR3 runs 16 residues. V lost 4 bases and J lost 8; bases outside the gene matches: 14. Germline CDR1 reads SGHVS; CDR2 reads FNYEAQ. CDR3 residues: CASSSGTGIRVRGYTF. The CDR3 DNA is TGTGCCAGCAGCTCCGGGACAGGGATAAGGGTTCGAGGCTACACCTTC.

This clone was seen only a few times. The CDR3 nucleotides read TGTGCCAGCAGCGTAGACGGGGTGGGAACTGAAGCTTTCTTT. Protein product: CASSVDGVGTEAFF. V and J are TRBV9 and TRBJ1-1; D unresolved. There are 14 residues in the CDR3. Trimming pared 0 bases from V and 5 bases from J, leaving 11 bases between. CDR1 SGDLS and CDR2 YYNGEE come from the germline V gene.

This chain connects TRBV29-1 to TRBJ1-1, with 8 bases lining up with TRBD1. The germline V gene encodes CDR1 SQVTM and CDR2 ANQGSEA. The V gene end was trimmed by 7 bases and the J gene end by 1 base; junction bases not matched to a gene: 5. This CDR3 spans 13 amino acids. The CDR3 DNA follows: TGCAGCGGCAAGACAGGGGCGAACACTGAAGCTTTCTTT. This gives the protein CSGKTGANTEAFF.

The V call is TRBV28, the J call TRBJ1-2; D might be TRBD1 (5 bases). Germline V gene data show CDR1 as MDHEN and CDR2 as SYDVKM. The CDR3 contains 12 residues. The ends were cut back, 7 bases at V and 7 bases at J, with 13 bases in the middle. The CDR3, as DNA: TGTGCCAGCACCCAGGGAGGTGGTGGCTACACCTTC. Protein sequence: CASTQGGGGYTF.

V is TRBV9 and J is TRBJ2-1; the match to TRBD1 covers 7 bases. V trimming: 4 bases; J trimming: 8 bases; junction bases outside the gene matches: 6. Per germline, CDR1 SGDLS and CDR2 YYNGEE. The CDR3 is 13 residues long. The CDR3: CASSPRTGDEQFF. CDR3 nucleotide sequence: TGTGCCAGCAGCCCGAGGACAGGAGATGAGCAGTTCTTC.

Note on this clone: Within the sample, other DNA sequences also encode this same CDR3. The gene calls are TRBV9 and TRBJ1-2; TRBD1 matches at 7 bases. The CDR3 contains 14 residues. Per germline, CDR1 SGDLS and CDR2 YYNGEE. The trim removed 0 bases at V and 5 bases at J, leaving 4 bases unmatched. CDR3 coding DNA: TGTGCCAGCAGCGTAGGCCAGGGGGGATATGGCTACACCTTC. Translating gives CASSVGQGGYGYTF.

This rearrangement joins TRBV10-2 to TRBJ2-5; D might be TRBD1 (6 bases). The V end was cut by 8 bases, the J end by 4 bases, with 14 bases between. This CDR3 spans 13 amino acids. CDR1 is WSHSY and CDR2 is SAAADI in the germline V gene. The CDR3 nucleotides read TGCGCCAGCGACACAGGGTTAGGAGAGACCCAGTACTTC. Protein sequence: CASDTGLGETQYF.

This clone has a handful of counts. The CDR3 nucleotides are TGTGCCAGCAGTTATACCTCCTTGAGGAACACTGAAGCTTTCTTT. Protein: CASSYTSLRNTEAFF. The chain combines TRBV6-2 or TRBV6-3 with TRBJ1-1; D not resolved. This CDR3 comprises 15 residues. Germline V gives CDR1 MNHEY, CDR2 SVGEGT. V was shortened by 3 bases and J by 1 base, with 12 bases between the two germline ends.

In its sample, this clone was seen a few times. V and J are TRBV10-2 and TRBJ1-5; D gene uncertain. From germline, CDR1 is WSHSY and CDR2 SAAADI. The CDR3 is 14 amino acids. Deletions cut 5 bases from V and 2 bases from J, with 10 bases between. The CDR3 bases are TGCGCCAGCAGTTTTGACGGGGGCAATCAGCCCCAGCATTTT. Encoded protein: CASSFDGGNQPQHF.

This chain links TRBV7-2 with TRBJ1-1; perhaps TRBD1 as D (6 bases). V lost 1 base to trimming and J lost 7 bases, with 22 bases between them. The CDR3 totals 17 residues. Germline CDR1 is SGHTA and CDR2 is FQGNSA. Written as DNA, the CDR3 is TGTGCCAGCAGCTTAGACTCAGCAGGGGCTGCTGGAAGTGAAGCTTTCTTT. It encodes CASSLDSAGAAGSEAFF. Full variable domain (outside the CDR3, taken from reference TRBV7-2 and TRBJ1-1): GAGVSQSPSNKVTEKGKDVELRCDPISGHTALYWYRQSLGQGLEFLIYFQGNSAPDKSGLPSDRFSAERTGGSVSTLTIQRTQQEDSAVYLCASSLDSAGAAGSEAFFGQGTRLTVV.

This chain joins TRBV6-5 and TRBJ1-2, with 7 bases matching TRBD1. Looked up from germline, CDR1 is MNHEY and CDR2 is SVGAGI. Trimming at V came to 6 bases and at J to 7 bases, leaving 8 bases not matched to a gene. The CDR3 sequence is 13 residues long. CDR3 sequence reads: CASRPTTGFGYTF. The CDR3 nucleotides are TGTGCCAGCAGGCCTACGACAGGGTTTGGCTACACCTTC.

V gene TRBV6-5 combines with J gene TRBJ1-2; 8 positions match TRBD1. Germline-derived CDR1 and CDR2 are MNHEY and SVGAGI. This CDR3 has 15 residues. After removal of 4 bases from V and 0 bases from J, the junction contained 4 bases not matched to a gene. The chain's CDR3 is CASSSGQETNYGYTF. The CDR3 DNA reads TGTGCCAGCAGTTCGGGACAGGAGACTAACTATGGCTACACCTTC.